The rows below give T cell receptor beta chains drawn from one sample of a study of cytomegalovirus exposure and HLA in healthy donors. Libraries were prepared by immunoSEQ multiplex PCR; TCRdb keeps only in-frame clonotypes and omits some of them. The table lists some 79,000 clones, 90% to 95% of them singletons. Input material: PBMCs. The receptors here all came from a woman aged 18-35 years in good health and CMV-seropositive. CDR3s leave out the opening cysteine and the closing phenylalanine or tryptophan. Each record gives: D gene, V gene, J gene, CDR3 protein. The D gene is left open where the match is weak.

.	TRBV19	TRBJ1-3	ASSIPGSGNTIY
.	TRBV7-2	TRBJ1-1	ASSLVGLTNTEAF
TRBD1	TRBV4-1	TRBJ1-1	ASSQRTGFPEAF
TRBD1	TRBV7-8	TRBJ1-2	ASSPPGTGVYGYT
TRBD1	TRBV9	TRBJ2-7	ASSASGTGIYEQY
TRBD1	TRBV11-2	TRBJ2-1	ASSFLVRGHEQF
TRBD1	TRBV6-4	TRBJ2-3	ASSDGTGSDTQY
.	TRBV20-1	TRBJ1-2	SARGGLGYT
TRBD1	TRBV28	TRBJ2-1	ASRVQGAGYNEQF
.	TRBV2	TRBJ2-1	ASSERQYQNNEQF
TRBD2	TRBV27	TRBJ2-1	ASSPGTSGYNEQF
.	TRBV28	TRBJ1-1	ASSLWSGTEAF
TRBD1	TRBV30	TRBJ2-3	AWSTGTGSIDTQY
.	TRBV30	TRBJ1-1	AWSRNRANTEAF
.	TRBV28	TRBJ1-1	ASSLQGHPEAF
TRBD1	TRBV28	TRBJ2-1	ASSPRTGNNEQF
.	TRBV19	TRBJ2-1	ASSSRVTGEQF
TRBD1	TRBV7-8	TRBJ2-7	ASSLLGGWYEQY
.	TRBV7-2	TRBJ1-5	ASSLVPGSWGGGNQPQH
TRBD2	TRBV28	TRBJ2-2	ASAPSARLAGVTGELF
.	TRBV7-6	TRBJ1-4	ASSSRRGATNEKLF
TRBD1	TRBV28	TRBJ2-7	ASSLRTGADEQY
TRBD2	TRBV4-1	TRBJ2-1	ASSHRLAGGTNEQF
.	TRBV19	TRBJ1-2	ATESGDYGYT
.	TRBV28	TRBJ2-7	ASSLVQGPFYEQY
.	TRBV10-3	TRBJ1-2	AISESMGPGYT
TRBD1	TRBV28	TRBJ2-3	ASSWDSSTDTQY
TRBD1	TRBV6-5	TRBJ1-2	ASSYIGGGYGYT
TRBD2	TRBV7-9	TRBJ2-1	ASSLVGTSGSEQF
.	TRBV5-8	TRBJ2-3	ASSAMGVLASDTQY
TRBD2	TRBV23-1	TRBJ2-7	ASRPGLASSYEQY
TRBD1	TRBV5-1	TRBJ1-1	ASSSGDRGRTEAF
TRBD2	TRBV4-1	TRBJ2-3	ASSRLTSRADTQY
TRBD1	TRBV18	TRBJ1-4	ASSPQTGVNEKLF
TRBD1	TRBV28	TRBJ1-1	ASSRDRDTEAF
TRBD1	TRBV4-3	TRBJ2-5	ASSLGTGGLAKTQY
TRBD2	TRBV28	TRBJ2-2	ASSLSGGPGELF
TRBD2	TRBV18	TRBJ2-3	ASSPRTSGSGSTDTQY
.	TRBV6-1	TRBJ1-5	ASSDSDRVNQPQH
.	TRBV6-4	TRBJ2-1	ASSPQIEQYNEQF
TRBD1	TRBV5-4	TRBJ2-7	ASSLGGQGWYEQY
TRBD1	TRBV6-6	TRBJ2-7	ASSQGQNYEQY
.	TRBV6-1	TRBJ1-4	ASSFGGKLF
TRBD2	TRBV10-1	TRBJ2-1	ASSESLAGGLF
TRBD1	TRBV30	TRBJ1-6	AWSSTGVWSPLH
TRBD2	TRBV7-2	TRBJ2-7	ASSLRLAGEYEQY
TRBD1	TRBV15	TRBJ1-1	ATSRERQGGTEAF
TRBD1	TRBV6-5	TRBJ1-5	ASSQGGKTQPQH
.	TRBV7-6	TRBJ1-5	ASSPQGGYQPQH
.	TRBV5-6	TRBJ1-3	ASSLTVLSGNTIY
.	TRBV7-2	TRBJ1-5	ASPEGLGFELFVWTQH
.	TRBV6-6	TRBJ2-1	ASSPIYNEQF
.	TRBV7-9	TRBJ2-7	ASSVGVSAEQY